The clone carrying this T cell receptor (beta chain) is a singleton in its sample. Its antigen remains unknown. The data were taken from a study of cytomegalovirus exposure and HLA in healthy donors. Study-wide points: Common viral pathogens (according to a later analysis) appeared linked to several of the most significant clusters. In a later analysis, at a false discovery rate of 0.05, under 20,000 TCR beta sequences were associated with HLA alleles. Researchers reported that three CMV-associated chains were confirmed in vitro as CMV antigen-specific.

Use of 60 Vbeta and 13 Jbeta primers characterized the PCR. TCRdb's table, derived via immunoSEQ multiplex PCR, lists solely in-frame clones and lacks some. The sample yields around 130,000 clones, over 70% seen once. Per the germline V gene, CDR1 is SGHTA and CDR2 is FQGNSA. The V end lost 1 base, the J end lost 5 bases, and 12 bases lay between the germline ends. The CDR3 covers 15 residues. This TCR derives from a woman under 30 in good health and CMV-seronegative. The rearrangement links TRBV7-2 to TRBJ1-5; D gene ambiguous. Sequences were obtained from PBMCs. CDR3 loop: CASSLVSRSYQPQHF. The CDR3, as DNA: TGTGCCAGCAGCTTAGTATCCAGGTCCTATCAGCCCCAGCATTTT.